The present T cell receptor (beta chain) was sequenced within a study of T cell responses to AZD1222 COVID-19 vaccine. Study-level points and caveats: Repertoire sampling occurred only after the peak T cell response.

Some clones are missing from TCRdb's copy, which holds only in-frame ones; the method was immunoSEQ multiplex PCR. The sample includes 150,000 to 200,000 clones, just over 90% of them seen just once. J lost 3 bases, V lost 5 bases, and 16 bases had no gene match. Germline loops: CDR1 MNHEY, CDR2 SVGEGT. CDR3 length: 18 residues. As regards this clone: Its antigen is unknown.

This chain links TRBV6-2 or TRBV6-3 with TRBJ2-7; 10 nucleotides line up with TRBD1. This TCR was recovered from an adult in good health. Sequenced material: peripheral blood, taken on day 0 of AZD1222 vaccination. The CDR3 sequence: CASSHHGQGGVPNYEQYF. DNA for the CDR3: TGTGCCAGCAGTCACCACGGACAGGGGGGTGTTCCTAACTACGAGCAGTACTTC.